This T cell receptor beta chain was profiled in a study of tumor and adjacent non-tumor tissue in lung cancer. At the level of the study: Patients comprised over 9 adenocarcinoma, 2 squamous cell carcinoma and 1 small cell lung cancer.

TCRbeta libraries were built with three rounds of nested PCR, modified from ARM-PCR. TCRdb passed the multiplex PCR reads through MiXCR, listing each CDR3 protein once. The profile shows approximately 120,000 distinct CDR3 sequences, roughly 75% of them singletons. In regard to this clonotype: One junction end disagrees with the germline gene, perhaps due to a read error.

RNA was extracted from bulk tissue without any cell sorting. Newly diagnosed lung cancer patients had thoracic surgery in China, August–late 2014, without prior chemotherapy. The CDR3 runs to 18 residues. The germline CDR1 and CDR2 sequences are SGHAT and FQNNGV. The sequence came from a woman in her sixties or seventies with non-small cell lung cancer. The rearrangement joins TRBV11-2 to TRBJ2-3; 10 bases agree with TRBD1. Sequencing was done on a sample of lung tumor tissue. CDR3 loop: CVSSYLRQGAVRTDTQYF. The CDR3 DNA sequence: TGTGTCAGCAGCTACCTGCGACAGGGGGCTGTACGCACAGATACGCAGTATTTT.